This T cell receptor (beta chain) appears in the sequencing data of a study of blood T cell repertoires in COVID-19. The CDR3 extends over 15 amino acids. Germline trimming cut 3 bases from V and 6 bases from J; bases unmatched to any gene: 7. Germline CDR1 reads LNHNV; CDR2 reads YYDKDF (reference sequence). Sequenced by immunoSEQ multiplex PCR; TCRdb stores in-frame clones only, minus some. Found here are roughly 70,000 clones, approximately 90% of them singletons; the top ten hold roughly 6.2%. This clonotype was obtained from a woman at least 80 years old with active COVID-19. The material sequenced was peripheral blood. The chain has TRBV15 and TRBJ1-5, with 8 bases identical to TRBD1. The CDR3 sequence: CATSRTGAVGQPQHF. The CDR3 coding sequence is TGTGCCACCAGCAGGACAGGGGCGGTAGGTCAGCCCCAGCATTTT. Together with reference TRBV15 and TRBJ1-5, the CDR3 gives the full variable domain: DAMVIQNPRYQVTQFGKPVTLSCSQTLNHNVMYWYQQKSSQAPKLLFHYYDKDFNNEADTPDNFQSRRPNTSFCFLDIRSPGLGDTAMYLCATSRTGAVGQPQHFGDGTRLSIL.